A single T cell receptor beta chain is shown here with its context. This specimen comes from a study of blood T cells in healthy people across ages. For the second PCR, which ran for about 7 to 11 cycles, a sample-barcoded 5' primer and a J-beta primer mix were used. Every molecule of cDNA carried a tag from a template-switch adaptor with 12 random nucleotides. TCRdb used MiXCR to reprocess the 5' RACE reads, holding one entry per CDR3 protein. The sample yields fewer than 700,000 distinct CDR3 sequences, around 50% seen once. With each sample, at least 5.5 micrograms of total RNA were extracted. Sequenced sample: blood. The source is a man older than 75 in good health.

The CDR3 sequence is CASRISGGLGYTF. The DNA of the CDR3 is TGTGCCAGCAGGATATCCGGGGGGCTTGGCTACACCTTC. V gene TRBV2 combines with J gene TRBJ1-2, with D possibly being TRBD1 (6 bases). Germline loops: CDR1 SNHLY, CDR2 FYNNEI. The V gene lost 6 bases and the J gene lost 7 bases, with 15 bases spanning the gap. This CDR3 has 13 residues.